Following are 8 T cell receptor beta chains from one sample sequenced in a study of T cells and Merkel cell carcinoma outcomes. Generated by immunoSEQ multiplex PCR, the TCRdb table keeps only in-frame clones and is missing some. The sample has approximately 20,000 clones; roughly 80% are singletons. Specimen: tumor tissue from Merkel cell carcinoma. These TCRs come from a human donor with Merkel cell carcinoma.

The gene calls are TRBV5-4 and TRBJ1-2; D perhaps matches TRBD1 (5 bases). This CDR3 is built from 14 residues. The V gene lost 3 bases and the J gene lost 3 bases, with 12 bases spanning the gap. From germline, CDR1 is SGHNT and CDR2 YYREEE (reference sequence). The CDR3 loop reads CASSSTRGYYGYTF. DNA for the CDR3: TGTGCCAGCAGCTCGACCCGGGGGTACTATGGCTACACCTTC.

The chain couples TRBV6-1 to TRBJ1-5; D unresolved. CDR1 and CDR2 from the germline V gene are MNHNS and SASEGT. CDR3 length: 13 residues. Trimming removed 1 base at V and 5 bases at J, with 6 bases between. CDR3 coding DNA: TGTGCCAGCAGTGAAGTTAAAGATCAGCCCCAGCATTTT. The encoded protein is CASSEVKDQPQHF.

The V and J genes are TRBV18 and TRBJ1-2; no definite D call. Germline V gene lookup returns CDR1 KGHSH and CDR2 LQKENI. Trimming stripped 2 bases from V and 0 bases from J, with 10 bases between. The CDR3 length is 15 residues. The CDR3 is CASSPGQSANYGYTF. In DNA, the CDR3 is TGTGCCAGCTCACCAGGTCAGTCAGCTAACTATGGCTACACCTTC.

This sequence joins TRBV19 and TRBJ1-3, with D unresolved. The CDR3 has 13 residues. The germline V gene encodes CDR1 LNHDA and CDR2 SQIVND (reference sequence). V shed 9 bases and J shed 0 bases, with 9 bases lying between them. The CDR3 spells CASGGFSGNTIYF. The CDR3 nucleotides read TGTGCCAGCGGTGGGTTCTCTGGAAACACCATATATTTT. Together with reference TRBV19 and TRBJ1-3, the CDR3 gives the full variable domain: DGGITQSPKYLFRKEGQNVTLSCEQNLNHDAMYWYRQDPGQGLRLIYYSQIVNDFQKGDIAEGYSVSREKKESFPLTVTSAQKNPTAFYLCASGGFSGNTIYFGEGSWLTVV.

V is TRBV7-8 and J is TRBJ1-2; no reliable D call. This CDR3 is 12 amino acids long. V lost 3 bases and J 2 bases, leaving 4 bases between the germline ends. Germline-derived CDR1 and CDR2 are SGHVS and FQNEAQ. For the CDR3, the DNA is TGTGCCAGCAGCTTGGTGAACTATGGCTACACCTTC. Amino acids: CASSLVNYGYTF. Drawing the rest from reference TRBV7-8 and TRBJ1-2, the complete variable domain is GAGVSQSPRYKVAKRGQDVALRCDPISGHVSLFWYQQALGQGPEFLTYFQNEAQLDKSGLPSDRFFAERPEGSVSTLKIQRTQQEDSAVYLCASSLVNYGYTFGSGTRLTVV.

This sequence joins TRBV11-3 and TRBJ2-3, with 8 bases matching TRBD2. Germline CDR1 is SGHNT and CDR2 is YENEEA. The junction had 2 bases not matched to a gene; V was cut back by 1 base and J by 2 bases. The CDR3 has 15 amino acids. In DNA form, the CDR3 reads TGTGCCAGCAGCTTAGTAGCGGGGTTCACAGATACGCAGTATTTT. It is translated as CASSLVAGFTDTQYF.

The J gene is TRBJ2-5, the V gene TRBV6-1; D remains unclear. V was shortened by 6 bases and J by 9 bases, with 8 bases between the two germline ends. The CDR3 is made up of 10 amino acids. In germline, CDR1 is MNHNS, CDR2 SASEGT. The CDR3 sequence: CASSQVAQYF. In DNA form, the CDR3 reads TGTGCCAGCAGCCAAGTGGCCCAGTACTTC.

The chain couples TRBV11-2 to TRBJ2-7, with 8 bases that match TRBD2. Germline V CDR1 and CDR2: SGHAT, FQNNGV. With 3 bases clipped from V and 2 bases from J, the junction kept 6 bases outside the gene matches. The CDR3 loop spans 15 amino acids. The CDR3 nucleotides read TGTGCCAGCAGCTTCGGGAGGGGGATCCCCTACGAGCAGTACTTC. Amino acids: CASSFGRGIPYEQYF.